A single sample gave rise to the 3 T cell receptor beta chains below, sequenced in a study of blood T cell repertoires in COVID-19. The protocol was immunoSEQ multiplex PCR, while the TCRdb copy is restricted to in-frame clones and leaves out a portion. The table lists a few hundred thousand clones, 86% of them singletons, with 9% to 15% in the top ten. Sequenced input: peripheral blood. The receptor set was obtained from a man of 80 years or more with acute or convalescent COVID-19.

The V call is TRBV3-1 (or the pseudogene TRBV3-2), the J call TRBJ2-6; maybe TRBD2 (8 bases). The CDR3 is 19 residues long. The ends were cut back, 4 bases at V and 3 bases at J, with 22 bases in the middle. The V gene's germline CDR1 is LGHDT and CDR2 YNNKEL (reference sequence). In DNA, the CDR3 is TGTGCCAGCAGCCCCCGGGGGGGTGCAGGGGGGATTGGGGCCAACGTCCTGACTTTC. Protein: CASSPRGGAGGIGANVLTF.

The chain is built from TRBV7-9 and TRBJ2-5; TRBD1 agrees at 7 bases. After removal of 5 bases from V and 5 bases from J, the junction contained 14 bases not matched to a gene. This CDR3 spans 16 amino acids. Germline V gene data show CDR1 as SEHNR and CDR2 as FQNEAQ (reference sequence). CDR3 sequence (DNA): TGTGCCAGCAGCCGGCAGACAGGGCAAAGGCGGGAGACCCAGTACTTC. This encodes CASSRQTGQRRETQYF.

The chain combines TRBV5-6 with TRBJ1-4; D ambiguous. The length of the CDR3 is 15 residues. V was trimmed by 4 bases and J by 4 bases, leaving 14 bases between them. Per germline, CDR1 SGHDT and CDR2 YYEEEE. The CDR3 bases are TGTGCCAGCAGCCTCTACTTCCTGGTTAATGAAAAACTGTTTTTT. It codes for CASSLYFLVNEKLFF.